The present entry profiles one T cell receptor beta chain with its context. One junction end disagrees with the germline gene, perhaps due to a read error. This entry comes from a study of OX40 agonist ivuxolimab in advanced cancers. Anyone with autoimmune disease history or systemic immunosuppression was excluded. Some clones are missing from TCRdb's copy, which holds only in-frame ones; the method was immunoSEQ multiplex PCR. The sample lists 95,000 to 150,000 clones, 85% to 95% occurring once. The CDR3 runs to 13 residues. Germline CDR1 and CDR2: SGHVS and FNYEAQ. This specimen was CD4+ or CD8+ T cells sorted from blood, taken in a trial of the OX40 agonist ivuxolimab. The receptor's source is an adult with an advanced solid tumor such as melanoma, head and neck, liver or kidney cancer. This sequence joins TRBV7-6 and TRBJ2-7; 8 bases line up with TRBD2. The CDR3 region has the DNA TGTGCCAGCAGCTTAGCTTCGGGAGGGCCGCCGGACTTC. This codes for CASSLASGGPPDF.